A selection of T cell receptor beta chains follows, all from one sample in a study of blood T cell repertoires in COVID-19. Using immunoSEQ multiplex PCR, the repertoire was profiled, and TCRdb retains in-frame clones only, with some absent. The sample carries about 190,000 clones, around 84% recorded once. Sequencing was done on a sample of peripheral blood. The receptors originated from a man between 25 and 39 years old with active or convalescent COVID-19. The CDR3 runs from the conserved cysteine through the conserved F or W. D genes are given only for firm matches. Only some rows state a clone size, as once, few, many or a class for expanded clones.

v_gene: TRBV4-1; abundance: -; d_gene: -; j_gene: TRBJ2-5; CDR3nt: TGCGCCAGCAGCCAAGATGGGACCACGCGGGGTGAGACCCAGTACTTC; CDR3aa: CASSQDGTTRGETQYF
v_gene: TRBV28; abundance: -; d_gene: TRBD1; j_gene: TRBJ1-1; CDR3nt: TGTGCCAGCAGTGTGGACAGGGTTGGGACTGAAGCTTTCTTT; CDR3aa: CASSVDRVGTEAFF
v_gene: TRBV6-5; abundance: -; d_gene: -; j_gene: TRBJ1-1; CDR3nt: TGTGCCAGCAGGAAGACTCAGGGGAACACTGAAGCTTTCTTT; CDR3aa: CASRKTQGNTEAFF
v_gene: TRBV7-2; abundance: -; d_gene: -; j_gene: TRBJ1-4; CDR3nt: TGTGCCAGCAGCTTAGATTCTCGGGAAAAACTGTTTTTT; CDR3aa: CASSLDSREKLFF
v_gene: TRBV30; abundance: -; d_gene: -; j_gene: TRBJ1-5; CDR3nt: TGTGCCTGGAGTTATGTCAGTCAGCCCCAGCATTTT; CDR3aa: CAWSYVSQPQHF
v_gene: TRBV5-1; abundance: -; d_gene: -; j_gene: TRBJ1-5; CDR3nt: TGCGCCAGCAGCTTGGGGGGCTCAAATCAGCCCCAGCATTTT; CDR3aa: CASSLGGSNQPQHF
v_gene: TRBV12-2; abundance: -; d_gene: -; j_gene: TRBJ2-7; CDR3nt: TGTGCAAGTCGCTTAGCGCAGGGTCGGCCCTACGAGCAGTACTTC; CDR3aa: CASRLAQGRPYEQYF
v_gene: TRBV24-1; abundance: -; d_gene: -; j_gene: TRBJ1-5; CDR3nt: TGTGCCACCAGTGATTCGGAAGGGGTTGGGCAGCCCCAGCATTTT; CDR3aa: CATSDSEGVGQPQHF
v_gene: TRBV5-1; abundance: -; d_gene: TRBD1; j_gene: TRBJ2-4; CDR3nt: TGCGCCAGCAGCCCACAGGGGGTACAGGACATTCAGTACTTC; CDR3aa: CASSPQGVQDIQYF
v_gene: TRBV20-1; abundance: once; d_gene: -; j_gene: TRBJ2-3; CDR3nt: TGCAGTGCCGATCACGGGGATACGCAGTATTTT; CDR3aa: CSADHGDTQYF
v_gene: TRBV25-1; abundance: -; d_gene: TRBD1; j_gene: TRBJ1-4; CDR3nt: TGTGCCAGCAGTGAAGCCTCGGGACAGGGTAGTGAAAAACTGTTTTTT; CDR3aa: CASSEASGQGSEKLFF
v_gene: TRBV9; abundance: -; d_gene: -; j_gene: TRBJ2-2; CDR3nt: TGTGCCAGCAGCGTAGTAGCGGGGGAGCTGTTTTTT; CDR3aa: CASSVVAGELFF
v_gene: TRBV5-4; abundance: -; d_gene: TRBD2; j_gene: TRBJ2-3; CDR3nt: TGTGCCAGCAGCTTGTGGCTAGCGGGGGACACAGATACGCAGTATTTT; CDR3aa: CASSLWLAGDTDTQYF
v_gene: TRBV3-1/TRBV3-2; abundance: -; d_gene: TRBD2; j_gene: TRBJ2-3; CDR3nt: TGTGCCAGCAGCCCGGGGGGAGGCGGCGCTCGTTTGGGCACAGATACGCAGTATTTT; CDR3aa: CASSPGGGGARLGTDTQYF
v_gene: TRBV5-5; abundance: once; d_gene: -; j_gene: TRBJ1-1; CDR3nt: TGTGCCAGCAGCTTGCCCAAGGTTGGACAGATCGGTGAAGCTTTCTTT; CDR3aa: CASSLPKVGQIGEAFF
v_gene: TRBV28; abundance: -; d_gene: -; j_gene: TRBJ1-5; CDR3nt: TGTGCCAGCAGTTTATACGGACTGCCCCAGCATTTT; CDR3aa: CASSLYGLPQHF
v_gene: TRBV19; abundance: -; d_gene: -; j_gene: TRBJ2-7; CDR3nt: TGTGCCAGTGCCGTGTTGGACAGAACCTACGAGCAGTACTTC; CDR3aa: CASAVLDRTYEQYF
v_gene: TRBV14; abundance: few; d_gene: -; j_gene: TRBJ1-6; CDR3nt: TGTGCCAGCAGCCCCGGGTTCTATAATTCACCCCTCCACTTT; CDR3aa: CASSPGFYNSPLHF
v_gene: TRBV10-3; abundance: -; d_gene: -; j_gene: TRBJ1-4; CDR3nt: TGTGCCATCAGTGAACAGGTGGCAACTAATGAAAAACTGTTTTTT; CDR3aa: CAISEQVATNEKLFF
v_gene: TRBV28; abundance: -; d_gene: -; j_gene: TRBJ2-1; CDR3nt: TGTGCCAGCAGTTTATTTGTACTAGCTTCGGACAATGAGCAGTTCTTC; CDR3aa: CASSLFVLASDNEQFF
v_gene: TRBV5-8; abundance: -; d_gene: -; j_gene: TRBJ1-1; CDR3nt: TGTGCCAGCAGCTCCGAACGCGACACTGAAGCTTTCTTT; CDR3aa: CASSSERDTEAFF
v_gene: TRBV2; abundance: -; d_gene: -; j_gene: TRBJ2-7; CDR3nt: TGTGCCAGCAGGGAAAGGTCCCAGGCGAACTACGAGCAGTACTTC; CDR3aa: CASRERSQANYEQYF
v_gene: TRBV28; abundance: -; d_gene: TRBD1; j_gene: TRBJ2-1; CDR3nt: TGTGCCAGCAGTTTACCACAGGGGGCGCGCAATGAGCAGTTCTTC; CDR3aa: CASSLPQGARNEQFF
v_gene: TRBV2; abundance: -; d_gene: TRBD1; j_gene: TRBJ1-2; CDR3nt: TGTGCCAGCATTACGAGCCGGACAGGGGGTCCTGGCTACACCTTC; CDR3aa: CASITSRTGGPGYTF
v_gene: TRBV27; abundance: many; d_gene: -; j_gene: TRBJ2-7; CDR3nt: TGTGCCAGTTTTAACAGGGTTGGGTACGAGCAGTACTTC; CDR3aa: CASFNRVGYEQYF